This TCR beta chain appears in the sequencing data of a study of T cell responses to AZD1222 COVID-19 vaccine. Some clones are missing from TCRdb's copy, which holds only in-frame ones; the method was immunoSEQ multiplex PCR. The sample contains some 150,000 clones, almost 90% of which appear only once. For this clone: Antigen unknown.

Findings and limits, study-wide: An increase in Spike-specific TCR breadth and depth was observed after two AZD1222 doses. Of spike-specific TCRs, nearly half reportedly target regions left unmutated in variants. Only after the peak T cell response were repertoires sampled. The sample set comprised mostly white British donors with more females, and clonal diversity was possibly underestimated.

The TCR was taken from an adult in good health. The specimen comprised peripheral blood, sampled on day 0 of AZD1222 vaccination.

CDR3 amino acids: CASSHTVTGELFF. The CDR3, as DNA: TGTGCCAGCAGCCATACTGTCACCGGGGAGCTGTTTTTT. This sequence joins TRBV3-1 (or the pseudogene TRBV3-2) and TRBJ2-2; unclear D gene. CDR1 LGHDT and CDR2 YNNKEL come from the germline V gene (reference sequence). Deletions cut 3 bases from V and 4 bases from J, with 6 bases between. The CDR3 contains 13 residues.